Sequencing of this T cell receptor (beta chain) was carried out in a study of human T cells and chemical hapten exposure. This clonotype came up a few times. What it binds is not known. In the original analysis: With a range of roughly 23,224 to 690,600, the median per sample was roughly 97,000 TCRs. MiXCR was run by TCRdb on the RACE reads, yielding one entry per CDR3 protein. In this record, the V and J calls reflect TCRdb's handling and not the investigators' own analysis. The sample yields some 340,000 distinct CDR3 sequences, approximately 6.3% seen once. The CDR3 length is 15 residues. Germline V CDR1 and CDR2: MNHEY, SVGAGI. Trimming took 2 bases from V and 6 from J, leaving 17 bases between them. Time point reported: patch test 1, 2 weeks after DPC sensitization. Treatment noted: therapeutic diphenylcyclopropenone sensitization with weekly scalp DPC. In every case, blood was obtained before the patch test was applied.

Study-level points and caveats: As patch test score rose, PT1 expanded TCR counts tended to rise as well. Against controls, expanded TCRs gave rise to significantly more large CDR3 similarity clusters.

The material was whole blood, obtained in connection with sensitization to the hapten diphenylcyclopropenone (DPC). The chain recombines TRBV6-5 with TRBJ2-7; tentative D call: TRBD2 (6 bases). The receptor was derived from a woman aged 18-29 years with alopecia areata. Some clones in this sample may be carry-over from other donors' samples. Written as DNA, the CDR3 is TGTGCCAGCAGTTACCGGGGGATAGGGGCCAGCGAGCAGTACTTC. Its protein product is CASSYRGIGASEQYF.